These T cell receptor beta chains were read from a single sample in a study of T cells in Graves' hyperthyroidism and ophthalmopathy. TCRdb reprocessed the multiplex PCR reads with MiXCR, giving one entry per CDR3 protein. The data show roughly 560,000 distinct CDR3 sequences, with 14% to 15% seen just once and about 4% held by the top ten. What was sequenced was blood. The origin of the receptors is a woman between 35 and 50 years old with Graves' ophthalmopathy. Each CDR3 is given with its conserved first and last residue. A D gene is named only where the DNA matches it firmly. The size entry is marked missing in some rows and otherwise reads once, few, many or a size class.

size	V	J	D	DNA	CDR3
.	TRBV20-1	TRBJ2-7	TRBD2	TGCAGTGCTTCCCGGACTAGCGGGAGAAACGAGCAGTACTTC	CSASRTSGRNEQYF
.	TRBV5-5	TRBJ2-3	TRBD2	TGTGCCAGCAGCTTGCGTAGCGGGGGATCAGATACGCAGTATTTT	CASSLRSGGSDTQYF
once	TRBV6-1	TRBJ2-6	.	TGTGCCAGCAGATCCATGAGCTCTGGGGCCAACGTCCTGACTTTC	CASRSMSSGANVLTF
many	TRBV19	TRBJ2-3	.	TGTGCCAGTAGTAAGTCTGGGTCTAGCACAGATACGCAGTATTTT	CASSKSGSSTDTQYF
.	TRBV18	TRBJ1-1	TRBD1	TGTGCCAGCTCAGACGGGACAGGGGTAGTGATCACTGAAGCTTTCTTT	CASSDGTGVVITEAFF
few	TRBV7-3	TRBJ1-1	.	TGTGCCAGCAGCTTAGGGCCAGGGGAGCAAACTGAAGCTTTCTTT	CASSLGPGEQTEAFF
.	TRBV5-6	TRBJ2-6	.	TGTGCCAGCTCGAGATACTCTGGGGCCAACGTCCTGACTTTC	CASSRYSGANVLTF
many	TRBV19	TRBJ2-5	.	TGTGCCAGTAGTTCGCCGGGACAAGCCCAAGAGACCCAGTACTTC	CASSSPGQAQETQYF
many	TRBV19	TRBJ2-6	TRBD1	TGTGCCAGTAGTATCGACAGGGCACATTCCTCTGGGGCCAACGTCCTGACTTTC	CASSIDRAHSSGANVLTF
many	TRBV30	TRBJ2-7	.	TGTGCCTGGACCCGTACCTTCATCACGGGGGAGCAGTACTTC	CAWTRTFITGEQYF
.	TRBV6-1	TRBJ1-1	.	TGTGCCGGGACAATGGGGGGGAACACTGAAGCTTTCTTT	CAGTMGGNTEAFF
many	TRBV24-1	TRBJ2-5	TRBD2	TGTGCCACCAGTGATTTGGGAGGGTCGGGGGGTGAGACCCAGTACTTC	CATSDLGGSGGETQYF
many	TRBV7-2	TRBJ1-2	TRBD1	TGTGCCAGCAGCCGAGGGGACAGGGCCTATGGCTACACCTTC	CASSRGDRAYGYTF
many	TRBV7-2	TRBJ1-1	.	TGTGCCAGCAGCTTTACGTTGACAGAGAACACTGAAGCTTTCTTT	CASSFTLTENTEAFF
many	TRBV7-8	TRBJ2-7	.	TGTGCCAGCAGCTTCCCCGGGGGACCCCCCTACGAGCAGTACTTC	CASSFPGGPPYEQYF
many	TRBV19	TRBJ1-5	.	TGTGCCAGTAGTATAGATGGGGGGGCAGGTCGCAATCAGCCCCAGCATTTT	CASSIDGGAGRNQPQHF
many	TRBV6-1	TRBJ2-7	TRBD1	TGTGCCAGCAGGGGGACAGGGTTCCGCGAGCAGTACTTC	CASRGTGFREQYF
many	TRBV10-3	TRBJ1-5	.	TGTGCCATCAGGGCAAGTATCAACAATCAGCCCCAGCATTTT	CAIRASINNQPQHF
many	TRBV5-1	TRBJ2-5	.	TGCGCCAGCAGCTCCCTAGAGGGGGGTGCCCAAGAGACCCAGTACTTC	CASSSLEGGAQETQYF
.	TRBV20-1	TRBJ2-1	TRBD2	TGCAGTGCTAGAGTGAGTGGGAGGGCCAGCTCCTACAATGAGCAGTTCTTC	CSARVSGRASSYNEQFF
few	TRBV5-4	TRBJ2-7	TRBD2	TGTGCCAGCAGCCTGGGCCTAGCGGGAGGTTGGGGTTTCAACTCCTACGAGCAGTACTTC	CASSLGLAGGWGFNSYEQYF
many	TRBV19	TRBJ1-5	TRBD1	TGTGCCAGTAGATGGGACAGGCAGGACAATCAGCCCCAGCATTTT	CASRWDRQDNQPQHF
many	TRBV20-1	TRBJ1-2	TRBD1	TGCAGTGCTTCCGGGACAGGGGTAGGCTACACCTTC	CSASGTGVGYTF
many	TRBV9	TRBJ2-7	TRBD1	TGTGCCAGCAGCGGCATGGACAGGGTGGGAAACGAGCAGTACTTC	CASSGMDRVGNEQYF
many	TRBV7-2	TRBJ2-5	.	TGTGCCAGCAGCTTTTCGGGCGGGGTGGAGACCCAGTACTTC	CASSFSGGVETQYF
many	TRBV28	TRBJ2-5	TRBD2	TGTGCCAGCAGCTCCGGGACTAGCGGAGGTGGGGGAGAGACCCAGTACTTC	CASSSGTSGGGGETQYF
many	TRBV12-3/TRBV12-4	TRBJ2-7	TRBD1	TGTGCCAGCAGTTCCCGACAGGGCGAGCAGCAGTACTTC	CASSSRQGEQQYF
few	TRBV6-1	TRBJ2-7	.	TGTGCCAGCAGTGAAAGCCACAGAAGTTACGAGCAGTACTTC	CASSESHRSYEQYF
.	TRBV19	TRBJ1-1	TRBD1	TGTGCCAGTAGTATGTCAGGGGGCCGGACTGAAGCTTTCTTT	CASSMSGGRTEAFF
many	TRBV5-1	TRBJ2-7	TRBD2	TGCGCCAGCAGCTCGACTAGCGGTTGGCAGTACTTC	CASSSTSGWQYF
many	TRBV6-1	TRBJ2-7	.	TGTGCCAGCAGTGAATCCGGGTTGCGGAACTACGAGCAGTACTTC	CASSESGLRNYEQYF
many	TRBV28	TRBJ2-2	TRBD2	TGTGCCAGCACACCCTTAGCGGGAGCTAGCACCGGGGAGCTGTTTTTT	CASTPLAGASTGELFF
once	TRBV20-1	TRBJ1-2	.	TGCAGTGCCAGTGGTTTGGGAGGTGGCTACACCTTC	CSASGLGGGYTF
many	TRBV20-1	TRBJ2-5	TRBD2	TGCAGTGCTACCCGGGAGGCTGAGACCCAGTACTTC	CSATREAETQYF
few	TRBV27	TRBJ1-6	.	TGTGCCAGCAGTCCAGGGATGAGCTCCTATAATTCACCCCTCCACTTT	CASSPGMSSYNSPLHF
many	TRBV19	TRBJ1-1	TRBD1	TGTGCCAGTAGTATAGACACACCCTTGACAGGGATGAACACTGAAGCTTTCTTT	CASSIDTPLTGMNTEAFF
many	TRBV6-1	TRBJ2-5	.	TGTGCCACCCGGGGGCCTGGGTCGGAGACCCAGTACTTC	CATRGPGSETQYF
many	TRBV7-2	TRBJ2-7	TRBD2	TGTGCCAGCAGCTTAGCAGCGGGAGAAGGCTACGAGCAGTACTTC	CASSLAAGEGYEQYF
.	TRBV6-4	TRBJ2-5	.	TGTGCCAGCAGTCGGACAGGGGGTATGTCTAGCGGGAGAGGGGCGCAGAGAGAGACCCAGTACTTC	CASSRTGGMSSGRGAQRETQYF
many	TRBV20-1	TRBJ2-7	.	TGCAGTGCTAGGAATAAAGGGGAGATGGCGTACGAGCAGTACTTC	CSARNKGEMAYEQYF
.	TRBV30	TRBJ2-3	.	TGTGCCTGGAGTGTACAGGCAGATACGCAGTATTTT	CAWSVQADTQYF
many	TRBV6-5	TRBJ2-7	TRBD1	TGTGCCAGCAGCGTCAGACAGGGACATTCCTACGAGCAGTACTTC	CASSVRQGHSYEQYF
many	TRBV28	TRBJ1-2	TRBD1	TGTGCCAGCAGGACAGGGGCTGACTATGGCTACACCTTC	CASRTGADYGYTF
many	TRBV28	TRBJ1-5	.	TGTGCCAGCCGTGGGCTACAGAATCAGCCCCAGCATTTT	CASRGLQNQPQHF
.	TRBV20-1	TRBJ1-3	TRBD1	TGCAGTGCTAGAGATACCGGGACAGGGGCCTCTGGAAACACCATATATTTT	CSARDTGTGASGNTIYF
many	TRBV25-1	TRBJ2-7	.	TGTGCCAGCACATCAGGGGCCAGGGGTTCCTACGAGCAGTACTTC	CASTSGARGSYEQYF
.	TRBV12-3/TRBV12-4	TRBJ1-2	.	TGTGCCAGCAGTTTAGACCAAATGGGCTATGGCTACACCTTC	CASSLDQMGYGYTF
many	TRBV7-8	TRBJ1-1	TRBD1	TGTGCCAGCAGCCTCCGGGACAGTAAAGCTTTCTTT	CASSLRDSKAFF
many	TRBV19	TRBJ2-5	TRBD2	TGTGCCAGTAGTATAGCCACTAGCGGGACAGAGACCCAGTACTTC	CASSIATSGTETQYF
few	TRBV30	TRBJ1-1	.	TGTGCCTGGAGTCCCGTTTGGGGGGGGCAAACTTTTAACACTGAAGCTTTCTTT	CAWSPVWGGQTFNTEAFF